Listed here is a single TCR beta chain. Many counts were recorded for this clonotype. Its antigen specificity is not known. There are no base qualities to consult, and no much larger clone falls within one base. The CDR3 covers 15 residues, taking in both the cysteine and the phenylalanine. The read is trimmed to its CDR3 DNA, 45 bases read in frame from base 1. Deletion took 8 bases off V and 8 bases off J, with a span of 22 bases between the germline ends. These data belong to a study of identical twins (dated by TCRdb to between 2015 and 2016). With respect to the entire study: TCR alpha and beta repertoires from monozygotic twins, unrelated adults of various ages and cord blood were deep-sequenced to test whether fetal clonotypes persist. Replicate twin experiments were performed at different times using different library preparation protocols to rule out contamination.

Every donor in the study was a healthy Caucasian. The study also sequenced three unrelated non-twin adults: a male aged 18 to 30, a male aged 50 to 60 and a female aged 50 to 60. Miltenyi CD45RO+ enrichment and human naive T-cell isolation kits were used to isolate memory (CD45RO+) and naive T cells from PBMC. The paper's findings and limits, for the study overall: In monozygotic twins, out-of-frame TCR alpha sharing was systematically underestimated by recombination models, although the models agreed with sharing between unrelated individuals. Zero-insertion analyses could be partly confounded by invariant T cells such as MAIT and iNKT, though diverse VJ usage argued against such confounding for most clonotypes. Because the same donors could not be followed over many years, conclusions were based on cross-sectional statistical analysis. Compared with coincidental sharing between unrelated individuals, out-of-frame TCR alpha sequences shared between twins had an excess of sequences with low generation probability. Abundant cord blood beta clonotypes carried fewer insertions; young adult naive repertoires showed a weaker similar trend, while memory repertoires showed none. A weaker excess of twin sharing was found in beta out-of-frame sequences because the signal-to-noise ratio was lowered by fewer shared sequences.

Libraries were prepared through 5' RACE. The sequencer listed for this sample is Illumina HiSeq 2000. A universal primer binding site was added through template switching, and the final cDNA carried a unique molecular identifier so that TCR cDNA molecules could be counted accurately. Specific primers in the conserved constant-segment region were used to synthesize first-strand cDNA for TCR alpha and beta chains. To control for contamination, each cDNA library was double barcoded with a SMART-Mk sample barcode plus Illumina barcodes. TruSeq adapter sequences, together with Illumina sample barcodes, were added in two successive PCR steps. TCR alpha and beta cDNA libraries were sequenced on the Illumina HiSeq platform with custom primers. On the authors' methods: Unique molecular identifiers were extracted from raw reads with MiGEC, and CDR3 positions were determined with MiXCR. Recombination models were inferred per individual with the repgenHMM and IGoR tools using an EM algorithm. The analysis of shared clonotypes was done with the tcR package in R, with sharing normalized by the product of cloneset sizes. To study raw recombination without the effects of thymic and clonal selection, out-of-frame nonproductive sequences were analyzed. TCRdb reran the public reads through fastp at Q25 and MiXCR, keeping productive beta chains. Each record represents a unique CDR3 protein, reported with the most common genes and DNA among its rows. The V and J calls and clone size are TCRdb's, not the authors'. The sample table records 640,000 or so distinct CDR3 sequences; 5.5% to 7.5% of these occur just once. Approximately 1.6% of the sample lies in the top ten.

Sequencing was carried out using naive T cells sorted from blood. The label giving this sample's cell subset or site can be read as: cells isolated with a human naive T-cell isolation kit. The rearranged chain carries TRBV12-3 or TRBV12-4 and TRBJ2-1, with the identity of the D gene unclear. This sequence was found in a man between 18 and 29 years old in good health. The CDR3 is CASSVAGPPWDEQFF. Here is the DNA: TGTGCCAGCTCTGTGGCCGGGCCACCCTGGGATGAGCAGTTCTTC.